A selection of T cell receptor beta chains follows, all from one sample in a study of shared clonotypes between healthy human individuals. Repertoires were generated with immunoSEQ multiplex PCR, while TCRdb's copy carries only in-frame clones and drops some. This table holds about 680,000 clones, 92% found once. Sequenced input: naive CD8+ T cells sorted from blood. All receptors come from a man aged 25 to 40 in good health. Each CDR3 is given with its conserved first and last residue. A D gene is named only where the DNA matches it firmly. Expanded clones get a size class; other rows say once, few or many, or leave the size out.

length	size	V	J	D	CDR3	DNA
16	once	TRBV6-6	TRBJ2-1	TRBD2	CASSSVLAEGNNEQFF	TGTGCCAGCAGTTCGGTACTAGCGGAGGGAAACAATGAGCAGTTCTTC
12	few	TRBV30	TRBJ1-2	TRBD1	CAWSAQGDGYTF	TGTGCCTGGAGTGCACAGGGGGATGGCTACACCTTC
13	-	TRBV30	TRBJ2-1	TRBD2	CAWSWEGHNEQFF	TGTGCCTGGAGTTGGGAGGGCCACAATGAGCAGTTCTTC
13	once	TRBV2	TRBJ2-7	-	CASSARVIYEQYF	TGTGCCAGCAGTGCCAGGGTTATCTACGAGCAGTACTTC
15	-	TRBV5-1	TRBJ2-1	-	CASSFGGGQISEQFF	TGCGCCAGCAGCTTCGGCGGGGGCCAAATCTCAGAGCAGTTCTTC
13	-	TRBV28	TRBJ2-1	-	CASSLRGTDEQFF	TGTGCCAGCAGTTTGAGGGGTACCGATGAGCAGTTCTTC
15	-	TRBV7-3	TRBJ2-7	-	CASSLFPGEGYEQYF	TGTGCCAGCAGCTTATTTCCGGGAGAGGGCTACGAGCAGTACTTC
13	-	TRBV7-8	TRBJ2-7	-	CASSLSHFYEQYF	TGTGCCAGCAGCTTATCCCACTTCTACGAGCAGTACTTC
15	-	TRBV11-2	TRBJ2-1	-	CASSLYRLEGNEQFF	TGTGCCAGCAGCTTATATCGACTAGAAGGCAATGAGCAGTTCTTC
15	-	TRBV10-3	TRBJ2-3	-	CAISEFKEGSDTQYF	TGTGCCATCAGTGAGTTTAAGGAGGGCTCAGATACGCAGTATTTT
13	-	TRBV19	TRBJ2-7	-	CASSLGAGYEQYF	TGTGCCAGTAGTTTGGGGGCGGGGTACGAGCAGTACTTC
13	-	TRBV28	TRBJ2-7	TRBD1	CASGDRGLVEQYF	TGTGCCAGCGGAGACAGGGGGCTCGTCGAGCAGTACTTC
17	once	TRBV13	TRBJ2-3	TRBD2	CASSQVSSGRFPDTQYF	TGTGCCAGCAGCCAAGTTTCTAGCGGGAGGTTCCCCGATACGCAGTATTTT
14	-	TRBV11-2	TRBJ2-5	-	CASRTEGFVETQYF	TGTGCCAGCAGGACGGAAGGGTTTGTGGAGACCCAGTACTTC
12	-	TRBV6-6	TRBJ2-1	-	CASMGPDDEQFF	TGTGCCAGCATGGGGCCGGATGATGAGCAGTTCTTC
18	-	TRBV7-6	TRBJ2-3	-	CASSLAHASGPSTDTQYF	TGTGCCAGCAGCTTAGCGCACGCGAGCGGTCCAAGCACAGATACGCAGTATTTT
13	once	TRBV7-9	TRBJ2-7	TRBD2	CASSLGLAGEQYF	TGTGCCAGCAGCTTAGGACTAGCCGGCGAGCAGTACTTC
14	-	TRBV5-6	TRBJ2-7	-	CASSLSRLDSEQYF	TGTGCCAGCAGCTTGTCCCGGCTAGATTCTGAGCAGTACTTC
18	-	TRBV7-9	TRBJ2-2	-	CASSLANLPGTGTGELFF	TGTGCCAGCAGCTTAGCGAACCTCCCGGGGACGGGTACCGGGGAGCTGTTTTTT
13	-	TRBV6-5	TRBJ1-1	-	CASSSVGPTEAFF	TGTGCCAGCAGTTCAGTAGGCCCCACTGAAGCTTTCTTT
12	few	TRBV6-6	TRBJ2-1	-	CATKPTSYEQFF	TGTGCCACCAAACCCACGAGTTATGAGCAGTTCTTC
11	-	TRBV29-1	TRBJ1-1	-	CSAGSNTEAFF	TGCAGCGCCGGAAGCAACACTGAAGCTTTCTTT
14	-	TRBV7-9	TRBJ2-3	-	CASSPRLVLDTQYF	TGTGCCAGCAGCCCCCGACTAGTATTAGATACGCAGTATTTT
15	-	TRBV27	TRBJ2-7	-	CASRPGSDARNEQYF	TGTGCCAGCAGGCCAGGTAGTGATGCGAGGAACGAGCAGTACTTC
15	-	TRBV4-1	TRBJ1-5	-	CASSQAGGSGQPQHF	TGCGCCAGCAGCCAAGCGGGAGGGTCAGGTCAGCCCCAGCATTTT
14	-	TRBV27	TRBJ2-7	-	CASRAGVIPYEQYF	TGTGCCAGCAGGGCGGGTGTTATTCCCTACGAGCAGTACTTC
15	-	TRBV7-9	TRBJ1-4	-	CASSSTGSTNEKLFF	TGTGCCAGCAGCTCAACGGGGTCAACTAATGAAAAACTGTTTTTT
17	-	TRBV13	TRBJ2-3	TRBD1	CASSPDDRGVKTDTQYF	TGTGCCAGCAGCCCCGACGACAGGGGGGTAAAAACAGATACGCAGTATTTT
16	-	TRBV9	TRBJ2-2	-	CASSDLARPNTGELFF	TGTGCCAGCAGCGACCTAGCGAGGCCGAACACCGGGGAGCTGTTTTTT
14	-	TRBV15	TRBJ2-3	-	CATSRVTGPDTQYF	TGTGCCACCAGCAGAGTTACAGGGCCAGATACGCAGTATTTT
14	-	TRBV7-9	TRBJ2-5	TRBD2	CASSPSGVEETQYF	TGTGCCAGCAGCCCCAGCGGGGTAGAAGAGACCCAGTACTTC